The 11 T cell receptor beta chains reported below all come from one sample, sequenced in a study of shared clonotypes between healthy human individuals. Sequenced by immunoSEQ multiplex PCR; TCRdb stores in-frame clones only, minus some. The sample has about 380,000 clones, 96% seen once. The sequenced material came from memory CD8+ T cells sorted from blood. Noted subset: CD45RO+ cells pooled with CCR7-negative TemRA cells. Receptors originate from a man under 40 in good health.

The chain's CDR3 is CASSLGGPNEQFF. The DNA of the CDR3 is TGCGCCAGCAGCTTGGGGGGACCCAATGAGCAGTTCTTC. The chain uses TRBV5-1 and TRBJ2-1, with D perhaps matching TRBD1 or TRBD2 (5 bases each). CDR1 and CDR2 from the germline V gene are SGHRS and YFSETQ. This CDR3 has 13 amino acids. V was trimmed by 0 bases and J by 6 bases, leaving 7 bases between them.

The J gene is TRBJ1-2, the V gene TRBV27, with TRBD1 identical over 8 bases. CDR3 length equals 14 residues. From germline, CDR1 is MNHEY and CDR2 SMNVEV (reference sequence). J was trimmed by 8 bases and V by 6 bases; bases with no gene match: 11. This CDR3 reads CASRPKTDRGGYTF. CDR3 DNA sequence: TGTGCCAGCAGACCAAAAACCGACAGGGGCGGCTACACCTTC.

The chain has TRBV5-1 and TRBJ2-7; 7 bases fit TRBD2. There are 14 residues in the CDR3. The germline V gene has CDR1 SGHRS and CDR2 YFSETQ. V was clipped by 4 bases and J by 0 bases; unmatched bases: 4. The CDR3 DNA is TGCGCCAGCAGCCCGCGGGGGAGCTCCTACGAGCAGTACTTC. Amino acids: CASSPRGSSYEQYF.

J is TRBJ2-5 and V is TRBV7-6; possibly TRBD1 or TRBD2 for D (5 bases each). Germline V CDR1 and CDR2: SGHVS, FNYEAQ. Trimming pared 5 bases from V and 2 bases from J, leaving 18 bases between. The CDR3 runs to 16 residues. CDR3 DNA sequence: TGTGCCAGCAGCGGGGGTAGCGCCTGGTTTCAAGAGACCCAGTACTTC. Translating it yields CASSGGSAWFQETQYF.

The CDR3 DNA reads as TGCGCCAGCCTTATCCCTTCTCAGGAGCGGGCATTAAGAACAGATACGCAGTATTTT. Translated, it gives CASLIPSQERALRTDTQYF. This chain connects TRBV10-2 to TRBJ2-3, with a possible D match to TRBD2 (6 bases). There are 19 residues in the CDR3. Germline V gene data show CDR1 as WSHSY and CDR2 as SAAADI. Trimming removed 8 bases at V and 3 bases at J, with 30 bases between.

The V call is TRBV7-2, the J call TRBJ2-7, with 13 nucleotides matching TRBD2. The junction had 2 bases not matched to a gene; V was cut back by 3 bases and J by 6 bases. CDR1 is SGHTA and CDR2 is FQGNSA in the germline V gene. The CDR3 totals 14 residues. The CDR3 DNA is TGTGCCAGCAGCTTTACTAGCGGGAGGGCCGAGCAGTACTTC. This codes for CASSFTSGRAEQYF.

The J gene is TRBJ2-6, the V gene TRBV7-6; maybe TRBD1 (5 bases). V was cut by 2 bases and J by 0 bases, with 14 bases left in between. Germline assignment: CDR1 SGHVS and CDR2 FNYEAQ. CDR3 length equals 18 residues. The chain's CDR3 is CASSLFGRASSGANVLTF. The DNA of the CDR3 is TGTGCCAGCAGCTTATTCGGCAGGGCAAGCTCTGGGGCCAACGTCCTGACTTTC.

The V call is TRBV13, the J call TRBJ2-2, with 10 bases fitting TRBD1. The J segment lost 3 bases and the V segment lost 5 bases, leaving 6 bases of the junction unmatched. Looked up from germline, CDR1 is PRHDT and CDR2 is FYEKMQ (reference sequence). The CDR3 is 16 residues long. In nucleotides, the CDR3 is TGTGCCAGCAGCCCAGGGACAGGGGCACACACCGGGGAGCTGTTTTTT. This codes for CASSPGTGAHTGELFF.

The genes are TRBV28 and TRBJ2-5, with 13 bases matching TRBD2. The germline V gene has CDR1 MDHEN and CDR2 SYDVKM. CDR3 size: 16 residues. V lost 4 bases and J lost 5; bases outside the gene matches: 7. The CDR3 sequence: CASSSRTSGSRETQYF. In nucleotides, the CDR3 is TGTGCCAGCAGTTCCCGGACTAGCGGGAGCAGGGAGACCCAGTACTTC.

This CDR3 reads CASSPSDPGQGADEQYF. The CDR3 DNA is TGTGCCAGCAGCCCTTCAGACCCGGGACAGGGAGCAGACGAGCAGTACTTC. V is TRBV7-9 and J is TRBJ2-7, with 9 bases matching TRBD1. The germline V gene has CDR1 SEHNR and CDR2 FQNEAQ (reference sequence). Trimming removed 5 bases from V and 5 bases from J; junction bases left unmatched: 16. The CDR3 covers 17 residues.

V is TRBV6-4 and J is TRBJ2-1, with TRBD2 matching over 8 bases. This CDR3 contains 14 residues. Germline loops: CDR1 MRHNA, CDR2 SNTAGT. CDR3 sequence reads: CASGLAGLYNEQFF. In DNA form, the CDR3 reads TGTGCGTCGGGGCTAGCGGGCCTCTACAATGAGCAGTTCTTC.